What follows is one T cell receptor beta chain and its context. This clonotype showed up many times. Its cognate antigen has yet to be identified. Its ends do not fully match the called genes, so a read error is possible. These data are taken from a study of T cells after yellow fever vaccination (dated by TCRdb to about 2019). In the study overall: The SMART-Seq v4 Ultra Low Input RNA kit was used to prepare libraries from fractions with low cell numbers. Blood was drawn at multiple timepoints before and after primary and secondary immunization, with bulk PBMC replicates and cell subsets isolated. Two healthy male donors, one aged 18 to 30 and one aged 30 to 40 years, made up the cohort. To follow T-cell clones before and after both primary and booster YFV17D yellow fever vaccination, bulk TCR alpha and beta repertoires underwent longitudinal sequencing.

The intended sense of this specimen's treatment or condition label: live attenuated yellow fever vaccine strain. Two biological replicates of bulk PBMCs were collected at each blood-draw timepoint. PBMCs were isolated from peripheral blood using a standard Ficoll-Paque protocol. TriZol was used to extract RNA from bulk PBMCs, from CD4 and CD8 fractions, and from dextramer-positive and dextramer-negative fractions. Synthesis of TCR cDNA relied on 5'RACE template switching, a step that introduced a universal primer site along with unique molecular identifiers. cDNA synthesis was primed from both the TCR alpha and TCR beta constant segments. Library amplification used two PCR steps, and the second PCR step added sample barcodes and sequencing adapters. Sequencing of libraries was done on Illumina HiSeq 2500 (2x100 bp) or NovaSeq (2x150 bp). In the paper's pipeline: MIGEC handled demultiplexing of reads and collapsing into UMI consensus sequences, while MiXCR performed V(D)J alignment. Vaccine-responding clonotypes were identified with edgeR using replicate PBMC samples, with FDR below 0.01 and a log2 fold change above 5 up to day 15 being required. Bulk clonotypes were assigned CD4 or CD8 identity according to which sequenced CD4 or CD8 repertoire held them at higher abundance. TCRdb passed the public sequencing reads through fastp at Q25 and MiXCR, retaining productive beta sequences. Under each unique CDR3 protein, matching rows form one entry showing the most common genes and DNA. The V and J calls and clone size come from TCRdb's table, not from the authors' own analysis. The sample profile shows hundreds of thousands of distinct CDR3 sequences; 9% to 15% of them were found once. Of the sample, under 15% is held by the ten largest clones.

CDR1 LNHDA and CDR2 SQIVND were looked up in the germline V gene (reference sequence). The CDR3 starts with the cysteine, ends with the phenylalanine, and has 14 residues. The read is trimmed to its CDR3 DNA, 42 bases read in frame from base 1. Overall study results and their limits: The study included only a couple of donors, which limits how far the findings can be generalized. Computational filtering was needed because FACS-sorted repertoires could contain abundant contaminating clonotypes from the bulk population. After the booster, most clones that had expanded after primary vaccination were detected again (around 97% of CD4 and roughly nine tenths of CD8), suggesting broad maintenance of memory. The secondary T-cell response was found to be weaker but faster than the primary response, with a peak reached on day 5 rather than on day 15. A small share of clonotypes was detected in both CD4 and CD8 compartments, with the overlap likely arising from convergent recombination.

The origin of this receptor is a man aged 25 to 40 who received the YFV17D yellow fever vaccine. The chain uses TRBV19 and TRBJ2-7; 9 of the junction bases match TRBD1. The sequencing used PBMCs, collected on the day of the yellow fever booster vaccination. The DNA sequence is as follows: TGTGCCAGCAGTACGCGACAGGGGGCCTACGAGCAGTACTTC. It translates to CASSTRQGAYEQYF.